This T cell receptor beta chain comes out of a study of shared clonotypes between healthy human individuals. This CDR3 comprises 15 residues. The germline V gene has CDR1 MGHRA and CDR2 YSYEKL. Data came from immunoSEQ multiplex PCR; TCRdb stores just in-frame clones and leaves some out. The data show 2.5 million or so clones, approximately 90% seen once. This chain uses TRBV4-1 with TRBJ2-5, with 10 bases fitting TRBD2. Matching the DNA end better, TRBJ2-7 makes the J call doubtful. The TCR comes from a man aged 18 to 30 in good health. Sequenced: naive CD4+ T cells sorted from blood. Subset denoted: CD45RA+ positively selected. The CDR3 DNA is TGCGCCAGCAGCCAGATTAGCGGGGGGACCTACGAGCAGTACTTC. Its protein is CASSQISGGTYEQYF.